A single sample is the source of the 28 T cell receptor beta chains below, sequenced in a study of CD8+ T cells in alopecia areata. The authors extracted RNA and reverse transcribed it into cDNA as the sequencing template. The assay was immunoSEQ multiplex PCR, and TCRdb's table has in-frame clones only and misses some. The data show 150,000 to 200,000 clones, about three fifths seen once. Specified treatment: oral pan-JAK inhibitor, 5-10 mg twice daily. This sample comprised CD4+ T cells sorted from blood, obtained between weeks 49 and 50, from a patient treated with tofacitinib. The receptors originated from a human donor with alopecia areata.

V is TRBV7-7 and J is TRBJ2-1; 10 bases map to TRBD2. Germline V gene lookup returns CDR1 SSHAT and CDR2 FNYEAQ (reference sequence). Germline trimming cut 1 base from V and 4 bases from J; bases unmatched to any gene: 1. The length of the CDR3 is 15 residues. CDR3 sequence reads: CASSLVAGGYNEQFF. The CDR3 region has the DNA TGTGCCAGCAGCTTAGTAGCGGGGGGATACAATGAGCAGTTCTTC.

This chain uses TRBV10-3 with TRBJ2-7; no reliable D call. Germline values: CDR1 ENHRY, CDR2 SYGVKD. This CDR3 is built from 13 residues. Between the trimmed V and J ends, which lost 0 bases and 7 bases, there was a span of 10 bases. The CDR3, as DNA: TGTGCCATCAGTGAGTCAAGGACGGAAGAGCAGTACTTC. Its translation: CAISESRTEEQYF.

The V call is TRBV15, the J call TRBJ2-7, with no clear D. Trimming left V 5 bases short and J 2 bases short, with 7 bases between. The CDR3 runs 12 residues. Germline V gene lookup returns CDR1 LNHNV and CDR2 YYDKDF (reference sequence). The CDR3 is CATSLGTYEQYF. CDR3 nucleotide sequence: TGTGCCACCAGCCTTGGGACCTACGAGCAGTACTTC. Full variable domain (rest looked up from reference TRBV15 and TRBJ2-7): DAMVIQNPRYQVTQFGKPVTLSCSQTLNHNVMYWYQQKSSQAPKLLFHYYDKDFNNEADTPDNFQSRRPNTSFCFLDIRSPGLGDTAMYLCATSLGTYEQYFGPGTRLTVT.

This clone was observed a single time. The rearrangement uses TRBV10-3 and TRBJ2-7; 9 bases align to TRBD1. With V trimmed by 4 bases and J by 4 bases, 2 bases remained unmatched. The CDR3 contains 13 residues. The germline CDR1 and CDR2 sequences are ENHRY and SYGVKD. The CDR3 reads CAISGTGVYEQYF. CDR3 coding DNA: TGTGCCATCAGTGGGACAGGGGTATACGAGCAGTACTTC.

The V gene is TRBV30, the J gene TRBJ1-1; TRBD1 matches 8 bases. Germline V gives CDR1 GTSNPN, CDR2 SVGIG (reference sequence). The CDR3 has 15 amino acids. After removal of 2 bases from V and 4 bases from J, the junction contained 9 bases not matched to a gene. This CDR3 reads CAWSSEFTGGTEAFF. CDR3 DNA sequence: TGTGCCTGGAGTTCAGAATTTACAGGGGGCACTGAAGCTTTCTTT.

The chain recombines TRBV7-3 with TRBJ2-1, with TRBD1 identical over 7 bases. The CDR3 runs 15 residues. The germline V gene has CDR1 SGHTA and CDR2 FQGTGA. Trimming removed 2 bases from V and 4 bases from J; junction bases left unmatched: 5. In DNA, the CDR3 is TGTGCCAGCAGCTTAGACGGGACAGTATACAATGAGCAGTTCTTC. It yields the protein CASSLDGTVYNEQFF.

The chain joins TRBV29-1 to TRBJ2-5; D is undetermined. This CDR3 region has 12 residues. CDR1 is SQVTM and CDR2 is ANQGSEA in the germline V gene. V gave up 7 bases and J gave up 2 bases, with 11 bases separating them. CDR3 region: CSGTRVQETQYF. In nucleotides, the CDR3 is TGCAGCGGTACACGGGTACAAGAGACCCAGTACTTC.

This clone has only one observation. The DNA for the CDR3 is TGCAGCACGAAGACAGGGTGGGTAACTGAAGCTTTCTTT. It translates to CSTKTGWVTEAFF. The V and J genes are TRBV29-1 and TRBJ1-1; 7 nucleotides agree with TRBD1. Germline CDR1 SQVTM, CDR2 ANQGSEA. The CDR3 runs 13 residues. V was pared by 8 bases and J by 5 bases, with 11 bases of the junction left unmatched.

This chain connects TRBV14 to TRBJ1-2; D unresolved. The CDR3 loop spans 13 amino acids. Germline assignment: CDR1 SGHDN and CDR2 FVKESK. Trimming took off 4 bases at V and 4 bases at J, with 10 bases between the two ends. As DNA, the CDR3 is TGTGCCAGCAGCCGTGGGGATTCCTATGGCTACACCTTC. It translates to CASSRGDSYGYTF.

CDR3 sequence: CSVEDAGANTIYF. CDR3 DNA sequence: TGCAGCGTTGAAGACGCTGGGGCGAACACCATATATTTT. This rearrangement joins TRBV29-1 to TRBJ1-3; a possible D gene is TRBD1 (5 bases). Trimming left V 0 bases short and J 7 bases short, with 10 bases between. CDR3 length: 13 residues. The germline gives CDR1 SQVTM, CDR2 ANQGSEA.

The chain employs TRBV30 and TRBJ2-3; no reliable D call. Germline V CDR1 and CDR2: GTSNPN, SVGIG (reference sequence). V shed 5 bases and J shed 2 bases, with 11 bases lying between them. This CDR3 comprises 13 residues. The DNA of the CDR3 is TGTGCCTGGCAAGGCACACACACAGATACGCAGTATTTT. This sequence encodes CAWQGTHTDTQYF.

DNA for the CDR3: TGTGCCAGCCAGGGTATCGGGGTACATTCACCCCTCCACTTT. Encoded protein: CASQGIGVHSPLHF. J is TRBJ1-6 and V is TRBV25-1; D is possibly TRBD1 (5 bases). Trimming cost V 8 bases and J 8 bases, with 16 bases left between them. Germline V CDR1 and CDR2: MGHDK, SYGVNS. CDR3 length equals 14 residues. Combining the CDR3 with reference TRBV25-1 and TRBJ1-6 gives the whole variable domain EADIYQTPRYLVIGTGKKITLECSQTMGHDKMYWYQQDPGMELHLIHYSYGVNSTEKGDLSSESTVSRIRTEHFPLTLESARPSHTSQYLCASQGIGVHSPLHFGNGTRLTVT.

The chain combines TRBV5-1 with TRBJ1-1; no reliable D call. The V and J ends lost 0 bases and 11 bases respectively, with 17 bases between them. Germline lookup yields CDR1 SGHRS and CDR2 YFSETQ. The CDR3 runs 14 residues. The CDR3 DNA reads TGCGCCAGCAGCTTGGACCAGCCAGCCGCGTGGGCTTTCTTT. This codes for CASSLDQPAAWAFF.

This clone appeared a few times. The chain combines TRBV15 with TRBJ2-1; TRBD2 agrees at 11 bases. The V gene's germline CDR1 is LNHNV and CDR2 YYDKDF (reference sequence). J gave up 3 bases and V 5 bases, and 6 bases lay outside the gene matches. This CDR3 has 16 amino acids. CDR3 DNA sequence: TGTGCCACCAGCTCCACTAGCGGGGGTATCTACAATGAGCAGTTCTTC. Protein sequence: CATSSTSGGIYNEQFF. Full variable domain (remainder filled in from reference TRBV15 and TRBJ2-1): DAMVIQNPRYQVTQFGKPVTLSCSQTLNHNVMYWYQQKSSQAPKLLFHYYDKDFNNEADTPDNFQSRRPNTSFCFLDIRSPGLGDTAMYLCATSSTSGGIYNEQFFGPGTRLTVL.

The rearrangement uses TRBV6-6 and TRBJ1-2; TRBD1 is a possible D gene (5 bases). CDR3 length: 15 amino acids. V gave up 6 bases and J gave up 13 bases, with 27 bases separating them. From germline, CDR1 is MNHNY and CDR2 SVGAGI (reference sequence). The CDR3 DNA reads TGTGCCAGCAGCCCCCAGGGCAGGACTATTCTATGGTTCACCTTC. Protein: CASSPQGRTILWFTF.

This clone showed up just a few times. The V call is TRBV19, the J call TRBJ2-7; D is ambiguous. Germline lookup yields CDR1 LNHDA and CDR2 SQIVND (reference sequence). This CDR3 region has 13 residues. The V end was cut by 8 bases, the J end by 0 bases, with 11 bases between. As DNA, the CDR3 is TGTGCCAGTTCCGGTCCCCCCTCCTACGAGCAGTACTTC. Amino acid sequence: CASSGPPSYEQYF.

This clone turned up a few times. The chain uses TRBV14 and TRBJ2-1; D is unclear. The germline CDR1 and CDR2 sequences are SGHDN and FVKESK. This CDR3 region has 13 residues. V lost 2 bases to trimming and J lost 6 bases, with 8 bases between them. DNA of the CDR3: TGTGCCAGCAGCCAACAAATGACCAATGAGCAGTTCTTC. Translated: CASSQQMTNEQFF.

The chain combines TRBV29-1 with TRBJ2-1; D remains unclear. Trimming left V 7 bases short and J 5 bases short, with 15 bases between. CDR1 is SQVTM, CDR2 ANQGSEA, per germline. The CDR3 sequence is 13 residues long. CDR3 DNA: TGCAGCGGCCGACGGACGGTTAACAATGAGCAGTTCTTC. It translates to CSGRRTVNNEQFF.

The rearrangement uses TRBV2 and TRBJ1-1, with 9 bases that match TRBD1. V was clipped by 5 bases and J by 4 bases; unmatched bases: 2. CDR1 is SNHLY and CDR2 is FYNNEI in the germline V gene. This CDR3 spans 13 amino acids. The CDR3 protein is CASSSDRGTEAFF. In DNA form, the CDR3 reads TGTGCCAGCAGTTCGGACAGGGGCACTGAAGCTTTCTTT.

This clone has just one count. The chain uses TRBV4-1 and TRBJ2-6; D gene unclear. Germline V gene lookup returns CDR1 MGHRA and CDR2 YSYEKL. V lost 3 bases to trimming and J lost 3 bases, with 3 bases between them. There are 13 residues in the CDR3. The CDR3 sequence: CASSQGGANVLTF. Here the CDR3 DNA reads TGCGCCAGCAGCCAGGGTGGGGCCAACGTCCTGACTTTC.

The V gene is TRBV25-1, the J gene TRBJ2-3; the D gene is possibly TRBD1 (6 bases). Per the germline V gene, CDR1 is MGHDK and CDR2 is SYGVNS. Trimming shortened V by 4 bases and J by 2 bases, and 19 bases separated the two germline ends. The CDR3 runs to 17 residues. DNA of the CDR3: TGTGCCAGCAGTGCCTATCGGGACACCGGAGTCACAGATACGCAGTATTTT. Its protein product is CASSAYRDTGVTDTQYF.

This chain connects TRBV5-1 to TRBJ1-6, with 8 bases aligning to TRBD1. CDR1 is SGHRS, CDR2 YFSETQ, per germline. The CDR3 spans 20 residues. Trimming cost V 0 bases and J 7 bases; bases outside gene matches: 18. The CDR3 DNA follows: TGCGCCAGCAGCTTGGTCGACAGGGGTTCGAGTGCGGGCGGCAATTCACCCCTCCACTTT. Translating gives CASSLVDRGSSAGGNSPLHF.

The chain recombines TRBV15 with TRBJ2-7; maybe TRBD1 (5 bases). Per the germline V gene, CDR1 is LNHNV and CDR2 is YYDKDF (reference sequence). The CDR3 totals 15 residues. The V gene lost 0 bases and the J gene lost 5 bases, with 14 bases spanning the gap. The CDR3 DNA follows: TGTGCCACCAGCAGAGATATAGGGGTTATCGACGAGCAGTACTTC. Its translation is CATSRDIGVIDEQYF. The whole variable domain, remainder taken from reference TRBV15 and TRBJ2-7, is DAMVIQNPRYQVTQFGKPVTLSCSQTLNHNVMYWYQQKSSQAPKLLFHYYDKDFNNEADTPDNFQSRRPNTSFCFLDIRSPGLGDTAMYLCATSRDIGVIDEQYFGPGTRLTVT.

V and J are TRBV15 and TRBJ2-1; a possible D gene is TRBD1 (6 bases). The CDR3 is made up of 15 amino acids. V was pared by 0 bases and J by 7 bases, with 13 bases between. CDR1 is LNHNV, CDR2 YYDKDF, per germline (reference sequence). The CDR3 sequence: CATSRDSHRANEQFF. The CDR3 nucleotides read TGTGCCACCAGCAGAGATAGTCACAGGGCGAATGAGCAGTTCTTC.

The V and J genes are TRBV5-6 and TRBJ2-7; the match to TRBD2 covers 9 bases. The V and J ends lost 1 base and 2 bases, in that order; junction bases with no gene match: 10. Germline V gene sequence: CDR1 SGHDT, CDR2 YYEEEE. This CDR3 region has 17 residues. The CDR3 coding sequence is TGTGCCAGCAGCTTGATAGGACCTAGCGGGGTCCCCTACGAGCAGTACTTC. Residues: CASSLIGPSGVPYEQYF.

This clone came up a few times. The chain combines TRBV7-2 with TRBJ1-5, with 7 bases matching TRBD1. The CDR3 length is 16 residues. Per the germline V gene, CDR1 is SGHTA and CDR2 is FQGNSA. V lost 5 bases and J lost 3; bases outside the gene matches: 10. The DNA of the CDR3 is TGTGCCAGCAGCCTACCGACAGGGAGAAACAATCAGCCCCAGCATTTT. Its translation is CASSLPTGRNNQPQHF. The variable domain in full, with the rest retrieved from reference TRBV7-2 and TRBJ1-5, is GAGVSQSPSNKVTEKGKDVELRCDPISGHTALYWYRQSLGQGLEFLIYFQGNSAPDKSGLPSDRFSAERTGGSVSTLTIQRTQQEDSAVYLCASSLPTGRNNQPQHFGDGTRLSIL.

This rearrangement joins TRBV2 to TRBJ2-3; TRBD2 might be the D (5 bases). The CDR3 loop spans 12 amino acids. Germline lookup yields CDR1 SNHLY and CDR2 FYNNEI. Trimming stripped 6 bases from V and 6 bases from J, with 10 bases between. The CDR3 loop is CASRNGGDTQYF. Here the CDR3 DNA reads TGTGCCAGCAGAAACGGAGGTGATACGCAGTATTTT. Full variable domain (rest looked up from reference TRBV2 and TRBJ2-3): EPEVTQTPSHQVTQMGQEVILRCVPISNHLYFYWYRQILGQKVEFLVSFYNNEISEKSEIFDDQFSVERPDGSNFTLKIRSTKLEDSAMYFCASRNGGDTQYFGPGTRLTVL.

This rearrangement joins TRBV19 to TRBJ2-1; a weak D match, TRBD1 (7 bases). The CDR3 is 15 residues long. V was trimmed by 6 bases and J by 8 bases, leaving 20 bases between them. CDR1 is LNHDA, CDR2 SQIVND, per germline (reference sequence). The CDR3 is CASRTTGRNRDEQFF. The DNA of the CDR3 is TGTGCCAGTAGGACGACAGGGAGGAATAGGGATGAGCAGTTCTTC.